This TCR beta chain stems from a study of cytomegalovirus exposure and HLA in healthy donors. The overall study: Samples from HLA-typed donors yielded about 85 million unique TCRs in an early data release.

It was with 60 Vbeta and 13 Jbeta primers that the PCR ran. Clones were read by immunoSEQ multiplex PCR, and TCRdb kept only the in-frame ones, dropping some. The sample includes around 120,000 clones, roughly four fifths seen only once; the top ten take around 10%. In germline, CDR1 is LGHNA, CDR2 YSLEER. Deletions cut 1 base from V and 6 bases from J, with 13 bases between. The CDR3 totals 14 residues. The sequence derives from a male donor in good health and CMV-seropositive. The rearrangement links TRBV4-3 to TRBJ2-7; perhaps TRBD1 as D (6 bases). Sequencing used PBMCs. The CDR3 sequence is CASSQGNRVGEQYF. CDR3 DNA: TGCGCCAGCAGCCAAGGTAACAGGGTCGGCGAGCAGTACTTC.